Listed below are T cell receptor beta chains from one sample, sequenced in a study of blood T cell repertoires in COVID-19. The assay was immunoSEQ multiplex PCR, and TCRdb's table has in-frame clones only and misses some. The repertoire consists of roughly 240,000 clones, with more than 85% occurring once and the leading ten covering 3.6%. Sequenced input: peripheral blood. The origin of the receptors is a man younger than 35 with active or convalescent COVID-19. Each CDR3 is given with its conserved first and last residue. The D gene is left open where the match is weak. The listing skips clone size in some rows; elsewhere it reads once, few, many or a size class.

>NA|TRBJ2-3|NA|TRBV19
CASGTDRMTDTQYF
TGTGCCTCGGGCACAGACAGGATGACAGATACGCAGTATTTT
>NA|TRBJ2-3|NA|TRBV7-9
CASSLAHGLLREDTQYF
TGTGCCAGCAGCTTAGCGCACGGACTCCTCCGGGAAGATACGCAGTATTTT
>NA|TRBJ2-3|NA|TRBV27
CASSLGGLGDTQYF
TGTGCCAGCAGTTTGGGAGGACTTGGGGATACGCAGTATTTT
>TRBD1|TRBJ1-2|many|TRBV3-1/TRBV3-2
CASSRTGQGIHYGYTF
TGTGCCAGCAGCCGGACGGGACAGGGAATCCACTATGGCTACACCTTC
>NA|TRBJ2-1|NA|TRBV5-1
CASSFRRAAYNEQFF
TGCGCCAGCAGCTTCCGGCGGGCGGCCTACAATGAGCAGTTCTTC
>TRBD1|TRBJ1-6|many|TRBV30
CACGTGWSPLHF
TGTGCCTGTGGGACAGGGTGGTCACCCCTCCACTTT
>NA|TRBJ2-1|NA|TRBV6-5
CASSYSPLWNEQFF
TGTGCCAGCAGTTACAGCCCATTGTGGAATGAGCAGTTCTTC
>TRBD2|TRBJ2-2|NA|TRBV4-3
CASSQGWREGPGELFF
TGCGCCAGCAGCCAAGGTTGGCGGGAGGGCCCCGGGGAGCTGTTTTTT
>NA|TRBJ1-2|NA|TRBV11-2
CASSSQGFGYTF
TGTGCCAGCAGCTCACAGGGCTTTGGCTACACCTTC
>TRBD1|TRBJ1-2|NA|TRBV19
CASSAGQGFNYGYTF
TGTGCCAGTAGTGCTGGACAGGGGTTTAACTATGGCTACACCTTC
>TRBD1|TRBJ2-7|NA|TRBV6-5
CASSYWKTGAYEQYF
TGTGCCAGCAGTTACTGGAAGACAGGGGCCTACGAGCAGTACTTC
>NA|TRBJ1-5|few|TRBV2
CASNREYQPQHF
TGTGCCAGTAACAGGGAGTACCAGCCCCAGCATTTT
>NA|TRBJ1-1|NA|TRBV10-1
CASSESGLATEAFF
TGCGCCAGCAGTGAGTCCGGTCTAGCGACTGAAGCTTTCTTT
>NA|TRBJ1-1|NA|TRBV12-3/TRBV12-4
CASSSGGTEAFF
TGTGCCAGCAGTTCGGGGGGAACTGAAGCTTTCTTT
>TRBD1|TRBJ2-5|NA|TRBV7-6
CASSLVQGVGETQYF
TGTGCCAGCAGCTTAGTACAGGGGGTGGGAGAGACCCAGTACTTC
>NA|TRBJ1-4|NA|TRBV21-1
CASSSPQNDDREDSSNEKLFF
TGTGCCAGCAGCTCTCCCCAAAACGATGACAGGGAAGACAGTAGTAATGAAAAACTGTTTTTT
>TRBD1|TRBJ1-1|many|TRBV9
CASSPTGRPLNTEAFF
TGTGCCAGCAGCCCGACAGGGCGCCCTTTGAACACTGAAGCTTTCTTT
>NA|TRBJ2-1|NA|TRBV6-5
CASKRQGLNEQFF
TGTGCCAGCAAGAGACAGGGACTCAATGAGCAGTTCTTC
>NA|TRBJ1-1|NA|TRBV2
CASSVDGGQEAFF
TGTGCCAGCAGTGTGGACGGTGGACAGGAAGCTTTCTTT
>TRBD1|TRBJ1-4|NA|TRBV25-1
CASSEGIQGNEKLFF
TGTGCCAGCAGTGAAGGTATACAGGGGAATGAAAAACTGTTTTTT